These 5 T cell receptor beta chains came from one sample sequenced in a study of T-cell memory formation after mild COVID-19. Using its own MiXCR run on the 5' RACE reads, TCRdb lists one record per CDR3 protein. The sample has 380,000 or so distinct CDR3 sequences, roughly 15% seen once; the top ten hold about a fifth. Sequencing used PBMCs or a T cell subset sorted from them (not recorded which). These receptors originate from a man between 18 and 29 years old who had mild COVID-19 (a few samples of this study predate the infection). Cell type and time point are not known.

This clonotype has at least ten counts. The chain joins TRBV5-1 to TRBJ2-5, with 10 nucleotides matching TRBD1. The CDR3 covers 15 residues. Germline-derived CDR1 and CDR2 are SGHRS and YFSETQ. V gave up 4 bases and J gave up 5 bases; unmatched junction bases: 8. The CDR3 region has the DNA TGCGCCAGCAGCCTGGGGGACAGGGGTGCGGAGACCCAGTACTTC. Translated: CASSLGDRGAETQYF.

There are many counts of this clonotype. V is TRBV5-1 and J is TRBJ2-3; 7 positions match TRBD1. The CDR3 is 13 amino acids. Germline V CDR1 and CDR2: SGHRS, YFSETQ. Trimming took 8 bases from V and 2 from J; bases not matched to a gene: 5. CDR3 coding DNA: TGCGCCAGTGGACAGGCGCACACAGATACGCAGTATTTT. Protein product: CASGQAHTDTQYF.

This clonotype was seen at least ten times. The rearrangement uses TRBV4-2 and TRBJ2-5, with TRBD2 matching 8 bases. V lost 4 bases to trimming and J lost 3 bases; unmatched junction nucleotides: 7. The germline V gene has CDR1 LGHNA and CDR2 YNFKEQ. This CDR3 spans 15 amino acids. The CDR3 region has the DNA TGTGCCAGCAGCCCGAGCGGGGGCCTAGAAGAGACCCAGTACTTC. Translation: CASSPSGGLEETQYF.

This clonotype turned up a few times. The chain joins TRBV6-5 to TRBJ2-4; no clear D. CDR3 length equals 15 residues. Germline-derived CDR1 and CDR2 are MNHEY and SVGAGI. V gave up 5 bases and J gave up 1 base, with 12 bases separating them. CDR3 in DNA: TGTGCCAGCAGTATAGATCTGGGGGCCAAAAACATTCAGTACTTC. It codes for CASSIDLGAKNIQYF.

The chain links TRBV4-2 to TRBJ2-2; D gene ambiguous. V gave up 0 bases and J gave up 2 bases, with 1 base separating them. There are 13 residues in the CDR3. Germline V gives CDR1 LGHNA, CDR2 YNFKEQ. CDR3 bases: TGTGCCAGCAGCCAAGAAAACACCGGGGAGCTGTTTTTT. Protein: CASSQENTGELFF.